The rows below give T cell receptor beta chains drawn from one sample of a study of blood T cell repertoires in COVID-19. The method was immunoSEQ multiplex PCR; TCRdb's version includes in-frame clones alone and lacks a portion of them. Of 150,000 to 200,000 clones in the sample, approximately 86% are singletons; the top ten hold 6.9%. Specimen: peripheral blood. Every receptor here comes from a man of 80 years or more with COVID-19, enrolled during active disease. CDR3s leave out the opening cysteine and the closing phenylalanine or tryptophan.

v_call: TRBV19
j_call: TRBJ1-4
cdr3_length: 12
cdr3_aa: ASSIIRQGEKLF

v_call: TRBV6-6
j_call: TRBJ1-2
cdr3_length: 9
cdr3_aa: ASTGGDGYT

v_call: TRBV10-3
j_call: TRBJ2-2
cdr3_length: 11
cdr3_aa: AITGRATGELF

v_call: TRBV19
j_call: TRBJ1-2
cdr3_length: 10
cdr3_aa: ASSNRDYGYT

v_call: TRBV7-8
j_call: TRBJ2-3
cdr3_length: 14
cdr3_aa: ASSKYGGAGADTQY

v_call: TRBV19
j_call: TRBJ1-5
cdr3_length: 13
cdr3_aa: ASSIGQANYQPQH

v_call: TRBV19
j_call: TRBJ1-1
cdr3_length: 11
cdr3_aa: ASSPGGDTEAF

v_call: TRBV27
j_call: TRBJ1-1
cdr3_length: 10
cdr3_aa: ASSVAGFEAF

v_call: TRBV29-1
j_call: TRBJ1-1
cdr3_length: 12
cdr3_aa: SAALEVWNTEAF

v_call: TRBV3-1/TRBV3-2
j_call: TRBJ1-1
cdr3_length: 12
cdr3_aa: ASSQEAGVTEAF

v_call: TRBV28
j_call: TRBJ1-5
cdr3_length: 15
cdr3_aa: ASSPRTGIYSNQPQH

v_call: TRBV5-1
j_call: TRBJ2-1
cdr3_length: 14
cdr3_aa: ASSLPTSGVHNEQF

v_call: TRBV19
j_call: TRBJ1-4
cdr3_length: 7
cdr3_aa: GTNEKLF

v_call: TRBV9
j_call: TRBJ1-6
cdr3_length: 12
cdr3_aa: ASSVGGGNSPLH

v_call: TRBV28
j_call: TRBJ1-6
cdr3_length: 14
cdr3_aa: ASSSRDRALNSPLH

v_call: TRBV20-1
j_call: TRBJ1-5
cdr3_length: 11
cdr3_aa: SASGQNNQPQH

v_call: TRBV6-1
j_call: TRBJ2-5
cdr3_length: 12
cdr3_aa: ASSEVGGRETQY

v_call: TRBV3-1/TRBV3-2
j_call: TRBJ1-2
cdr3_length: 12
cdr3_aa: ASSQGVGVHGYT

v_call: TRBV6-5
j_call: TRBJ1-1
cdr3_length: 9
cdr3_aa: ASSTQGEAF

v_call: TRBV19
j_call: TRBJ2-2
cdr3_length: 12
cdr3_aa: ASRDRVRGGELF

v_call: TRBV12-1
j_call: TRBJ2-5
cdr3_length: 13
cdr3_aa: ASSFSATSSQTQY

v_call: TRBV11-2
j_call: TRBJ2-3
cdr3_length: 14
cdr3_aa: ASSPTGHRSTDTQY

v_call: TRBV7-9
j_call: TRBJ2-7
cdr3_length: 11
cdr3_aa: AGSQTGSNEQY

v_call: TRBV29-1
j_call: TRBJ2-3
cdr3_length: 11
cdr3_aa: SQRTGSTDTQY

v_call: TRBV24-1
j_call: TRBJ2-7
cdr3_length: 13
cdr3_aa: ATSDSRDRDYEQY

v_call: TRBV2
j_call: TRBJ2-7
cdr3_length: 12
cdr3_aa: ASRVTGGQYEQY

v_call: TRBV5-1
j_call: TRBJ1-1
cdr3_length: 11
cdr3_aa: ASSRGQGDEAF

v_call: TRBV10-3
j_call: TRBJ1-2
cdr3_length: 13
cdr3_aa: AIRGAKGLDYGYT

v_call: TRBV27
j_call: TRBJ1-6
cdr3_length: 13
cdr3_aa: ASRSMTLGNSPLH

v_call: TRBV18
j_call: TRBJ2-3
cdr3_length: 15
cdr3_aa: ASSPPGQGARADTQY

v_call: TRBV5-1
j_call: TRBJ2-2
cdr3_length: 15
cdr3_aa: ASSLAAGTANTGELF

v_call: TRBV5-1
j_call: TRBJ1-6
cdr3_length: 13
cdr3_aa: ASSSVPGLGSPLH

v_call: TRBV29-1
j_call: TRBJ2-7
cdr3_length: 12
cdr3_aa: SAVAGGIGYEQY

v_call: TRBV7-2
j_call: TRBJ2-3
cdr3_length: 11
cdr3_aa: ASSWRSTDTQY

v_call: TRBV11-2
j_call: TRBJ2-2
cdr3_length: 12
cdr3_aa: ASRLNSATGELF

v_call: TRBV7-6
j_call: TRBJ1-2
cdr3_length: 11
cdr3_aa: ASSPDRLRGYT

v_call: TRBV12-3/TRBV12-4
j_call: TRBJ1-1
cdr3_length: 10
cdr3_aa: ASTDRLTEAF

v_call: TRBV9
j_call: TRBJ1-1
cdr3_length: 12
cdr3_aa: ASSVGGINTEAF

v_call: TRBV11-2
j_call: TRBJ2-1
cdr3_length: 13
cdr3_aa: ASSLSSGGHNEQF

v_call: TRBV9
j_call: TRBJ2-6
cdr3_length: 14
cdr3_aa: ASSEGQHSGANVLT

v_call: TRBV6-1
j_call: TRBJ2-7
cdr3_length: 10
cdr3_aa: ASSETRDEQY

v_call: TRBV7-3
j_call: TRBJ1-2
cdr3_length: 11
cdr3_aa: ASRRTGTDGYT

v_call: TRBV19
j_call: TRBJ2-1
cdr3_length: 15
cdr3_aa: ASSPASGGPFGDEQF

v_call: TRBV2
j_call: TRBJ2-7
cdr3_length: 12
cdr3_aa: ASSGDRGSYEQY

v_call: TRBV9
j_call: TRBJ1-5
cdr3_length: 12
cdr3_aa: ASSVGDRGQPQH

v_call: TRBV5-1
j_call: TRBJ2-3
cdr3_length: 13
cdr3_aa: ASSWSGGSTDTQY

v_call: TRBV5-6
j_call: TRBJ2-5
cdr3_length: 16
cdr3_aa: ASSLIHSGALYQETQY

v_call: TRBV19
j_call: TRBJ1-2
cdr3_length: 12
cdr3_aa: ASSIGPPGYGYT

v_call: TRBV6-1
j_call: TRBJ1-6
cdr3_length: 15
cdr3_aa: ASSEVRVSSYNSPLH

v_call: TRBV7-2
j_call: TRBJ2-5
cdr3_length: 12
cdr3_aa: ASSERQVAETQY

v_call: TRBV6-2/TRBV6-3
j_call: TRBJ1-1
cdr3_length: 13
cdr3_aa: ASSSLLNMNTEAF

v_call: TRBV3-1/TRBV3-2
j_call: TRBJ2-3
cdr3_length: 13
cdr3_aa: ASSQVTSGGAPQY

v_call: TRBV7-3
j_call: TRBJ2-2
cdr3_length: 14
cdr3_aa: ASSPRTGENTGELF

v_call: TRBV7-2
j_call: TRBJ1-2
cdr3_length: 13
cdr3_aa: ASSARTGGARGYT

v_call: TRBV4-3
j_call: TRBJ2-5
cdr3_length: 14
cdr3_aa: ASSQNPTGGKETQY

v_call: TRBV6-2/TRBV6-3
j_call: TRBJ2-7
cdr3_length: 14
cdr3_aa: ASSYSERRGTYEQY

v_call: TRBV6-6
j_call: TRBJ1-5
cdr3_length: 12
cdr3_aa: ASSGQATREPQH

v_call: TRBV5-4
j_call: TRBJ1-3
cdr3_length: 11
cdr3_aa: ASSFRGRGTIY